The present TCR beta chain was sequenced within a study of control samples from healthy donors and cancer patients. Assay used: immunoSEQ multiplex PCR; TCRdb lists only in-frame clones, some missing. The data contain roughly 170,000 clones, under 95% of them seen just once; the ten biggest clones take up around 1.5%. Trimming stripped 5 bases from V and 1 base from J, with 12 bases between. The CDR3 length is 15 residues. The germline V gene has CDR1 MDHEN and CDR2 SYDVKM. This clone occurred once. This sequence originates from a woman between 18 and 30 years old in good health. The sequenced sample consisted of blood. This chain uses TRBV28 with TRBJ1-5; perhaps TRBD1 as D (5 bases). The CDR3 DNA reads as TGTGCCAGCAGTCCGGGGGACGCGAGCAATCAGCCCCAGCATTTT. It translates to CASSPGDASNQPQHF.